One sample yielded the 17 T cell receptor beta chains listed below, sequenced in a study of T cell changes during pregnancy in multiple sclerosis. Assay used: immunoSEQ multiplex PCR; TCRdb lists only in-frame clones, some missing. In the table there are about 47,000 clones, more than 85% of which are singletons. The specimen was peripheral blood, collected after pregnancy. These receptor sequences come from a female donor with multiple sclerosis, enrolled in a pregnancy study.

The J gene is TRBJ1-1, the V gene TRBV9, with TRBD1 matching over 11 bases. CDR1 and CDR2 (germline): SGDLS, YYNGEE. The CDR3 extends over 14 amino acids. V was clipped by 0 bases and J by 8 bases; unmatched bases: 3. CDR3 sequence (DNA): TGTGCCAGCAGCGTAGTCGGACAGGGGGCCGAAGCTTTCTTT. Protein: CASSVVGQGAEAFF.

The genes are TRBV10-3 and TRBJ1-5; D gene uncertain. The CDR3 totals 12 residues. The germline gives CDR1 ENHRY, CDR2 SYGVKD. The V end was cut by 2 bases, the J end by 4 bases, with 3 bases between. CDR3 sequence reads: CAISEINQPQHF. The CDR3 DNA follows: TGTGCCATCAGTGAGATAAATCAGCCCCAGCATTTT.

The chain employs TRBV9 and TRBJ2-3; D remains unclear. V shed 3 bases and J shed 0 bases, with 5 bases lying between them. Germline V gives CDR1 SGDLS, CDR2 YYNGEE. This CDR3 is built from 13 residues. CDR3 loop: CASSGTSTDTQYF. CDR3 coding DNA: TGTGCCAGCAGCGGAACTAGCACAGATACGCAGTATTTT.

The chain is built from TRBV7-2 and TRBJ1-2; D may be TRBD1 (5 bases). V gave up 0 bases and J gave up 6 bases, with 14 bases separating them. CDR3 length equals 15 residues. The germline CDR1 and CDR2 sequences are SGHTA and FQGNSA. This CDR3 is CASSLAVGGMHGYTF. Here the CDR3 DNA reads TGTGCCAGCAGCTTAGCTGTCGGGGGGATGCATGGCTACACCTTC.

The chain employs TRBV7-3 and TRBJ2-7; D is perhaps TRBD1 (6 bases). The CDR3 extends over 14 amino acids. V was shortened by 5 bases and J by 7 bases, with 18 bases between the two germline ends. Per the germline V gene, CDR1 is SGHTA and CDR2 is FQGTGA. CDR3 residues: CASSQQGAKGEQYF. The CDR3 DNA reads TGTGCCAGCAGCCAACAGGGAGCTAAAGGAGAGCAGTACTTC.

The V gene is TRBV9, the J gene TRBJ2-5, with 11 bases identical to TRBD2. The CDR3 is 17 residues long. V trimming: 3 bases; J trimming: 5 bases; junction bases outside the gene matches: 12. Germline CDR1 SGDLS, CDR2 YYNGEE. This chain's CDR3 is CASSAFSGGAGEETQYF. The CDR3 coding sequence is TGTGCCAGCAGCGCGTTTAGCGGGGGGGCTGGAGAGGAGACCCAGTACTTC.

The gene calls are TRBV5-1 and TRBJ1-6, with D possibly being TRBD1 (5 bases). There are 16 residues in the CDR3. Trimming stripped 0 bases from V and 4 bases from J, with 11 bases between. In germline, CDR1 is SGHRS, CDR2 YFSETQ. The CDR3 protein is CASSLEGANYNSPLHF. The CDR3 DNA sequence: TGCGCCAGCAGCTTGGAAGGGGCAAATTATAATTCACCCCTCCACTTT.

This clone showed up just once. This chain uses TRBV19 with TRBJ1-1; D might be TRBD1 (5 bases). The length of the CDR3 is 14 residues. Germline loops: CDR1 LNHDA, CDR2 SQIVND (reference sequence). Trimming took 3 bases from V and 0 from J, leaving 8 bases between them. The CDR3 nucleotides are TGTGCCAGTAGTATGGCAGGGTTGAACACTGAAGCTTTCTTT. Protein: CASSMAGLNTEAFF.

The chain couples TRBV29-1 to TRBJ1-1; 7 positions match TRBD1. The CDR3 is made up of 15 amino acids. V trimming: 7 bases; J trimming: 5 bases; junction bases outside the gene matches: 16. CDR1 and CDR2 from the germline V gene are SQVTM and ANQGSEA. CDR3 loop: CSAGGSGSRGTEAFF. The DNA for the CDR3 is TGCAGCGCAGGGGGAAGTGGGAGTAGAGGGACTGAAGCTTTCTTT.

The genes are TRBV29-1 and TRBJ2-3; 8 nucleotides line up with TRBD2. The V gene's germline CDR1 is SQVTM and CDR2 ANQGSEA. V trimming: 2 bases; J trimming: 6 bases; junction bases outside the gene matches: 13. This CDR3 region has 16 residues. CDR3 residues: CSVEFPQRGSADTQYF. The CDR3 DNA sequence: TGCAGCGTTGAATTTCCGCAGCGGGGGAGCGCGGATACGCAGTATTTT.

The genes are TRBV19 and TRBJ2-1, with D possibly matching TRBD1 (5 bases). The length of the CDR3 is 11 residues. Germline V gene data show CDR1 as LNHDA and CDR2 as SQIVND (reference sequence). The V and J ends lost 7 bases and 12 bases respectively, with 13 bases between them. CDR3 DNA sequence: TGTGCCAGTAACGGACCCCAGGGGCAGTTCTTC. Amino acid sequence: CASNGPQGQFF.

This clone has just a few counts. J is TRBJ1-1 and V is TRBV9; tentative D call: TRBD1 (5 bases). The germline V and J ends were trimmed by 0 bases and 4 bases, with 7 bases remaining between them. CDR3 length: 13 amino acids. CDR1 and CDR2 (germline): SGDLS, YYNGEE. CDR3 nucleotide sequence: TGTGCCAGCAGCGTAGTTCAGGGCACTGAAGCTTTCTTT. Encoded protein: CASSVVQGTEAFF.

The sample holds one count of this clone. The chain couples TRBV7-3 to TRBJ1-2, with 7 nucleotides matching TRBD1. Germline CDR1 reads SGHTA; CDR2 reads FQGTGA. The V segment lost 5 bases and the J segment 8 bases; nucleotides outside the gene matches: 8. The CDR3 runs to 13 residues. In nucleotides, the CDR3 is TGTGCCAGCAGCGCGGACAGGCTCGGCGGCTACACCTTC. Translating gives CASSADRLGGYTF.

In this sample, this clone turned up once. V and J are TRBV19 and TRBJ1-5; D unresolved. Trimming cost V 6 bases and J 1 base, with 10 bases left between them. This CDR3 contains 14 residues. Germline V gives CDR1 LNHDA, CDR2 SQIVND (reference sequence). The CDR3 DNA reads as TGTGCCAGTAGATCGGACTCGAGCAATCAGCCCCAGCATTTT. Translating gives CASRSDSSNQPQHF.

The rearrangement links TRBV29-1 to TRBJ1-2, with 8 bases lining up with TRBD1. V gave up 7 bases and J gave up 2 bases; unmatched junction bases: 9. Per germline, CDR1 SQVTM and CDR2 ANQGSEA. The CDR3 contains 14 residues. Written as DNA, the CDR3 is TGCAGCGGAACAGACAGGGGCGAGAACTATGGCTACACCTTC. Translating it yields CSGTDRGENYGYTF.

The rearrangement uses TRBV9 and TRBJ1-6; 11 nucleotides match TRBD1. J was trimmed by 6 bases and V by 3 bases; bases with no gene match: 2. This CDR3 has 15 amino acids. The germline V gene encodes CDR1 SGDLS and CDR2 YYNGEE. CDR3 sequence reads: CASSGTGGFNSPLHF. The CDR3 DNA reads as TGTGCCAGCAGCGGGACAGGGGGCTTTAATTCACCCCTCCACTTT.

The CDR3 nucleotides are TGTGCCAGCAGCACCAGCGGGGGGGACACGAGAGAGCAGTACTTC. Protein sequence: CASSTSGGDTREQYF. The chain recombines TRBV4-2 with TRBJ2-7, with TRBD2 matching over 10 bases. The CDR3 loop spans 15 amino acids. V trimming: 5 bases; J trimming: 7 bases; junction bases outside the gene matches: 11. CDR1 and CDR2 from the germline V gene are LGHNA and YNFKEQ.